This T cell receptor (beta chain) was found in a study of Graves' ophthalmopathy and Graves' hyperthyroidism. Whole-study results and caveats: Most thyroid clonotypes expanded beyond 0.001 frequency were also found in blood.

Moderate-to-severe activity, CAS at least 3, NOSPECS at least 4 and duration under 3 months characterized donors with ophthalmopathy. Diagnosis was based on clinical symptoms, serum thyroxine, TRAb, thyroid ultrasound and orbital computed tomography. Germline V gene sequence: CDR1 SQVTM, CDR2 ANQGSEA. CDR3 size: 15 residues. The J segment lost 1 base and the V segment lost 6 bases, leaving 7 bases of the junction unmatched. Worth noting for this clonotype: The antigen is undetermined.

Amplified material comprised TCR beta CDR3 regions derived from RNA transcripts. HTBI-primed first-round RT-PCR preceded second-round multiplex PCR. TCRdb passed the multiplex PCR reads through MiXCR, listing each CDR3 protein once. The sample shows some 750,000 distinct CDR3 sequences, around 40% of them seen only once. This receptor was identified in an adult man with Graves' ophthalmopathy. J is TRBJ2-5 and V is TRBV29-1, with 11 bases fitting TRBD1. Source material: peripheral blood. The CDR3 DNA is TGCAGCGTCCGAACCGGGACAGGGGGCCAAGAGACCCAGTACTTC. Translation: CSVRTGTGGQETQYF.